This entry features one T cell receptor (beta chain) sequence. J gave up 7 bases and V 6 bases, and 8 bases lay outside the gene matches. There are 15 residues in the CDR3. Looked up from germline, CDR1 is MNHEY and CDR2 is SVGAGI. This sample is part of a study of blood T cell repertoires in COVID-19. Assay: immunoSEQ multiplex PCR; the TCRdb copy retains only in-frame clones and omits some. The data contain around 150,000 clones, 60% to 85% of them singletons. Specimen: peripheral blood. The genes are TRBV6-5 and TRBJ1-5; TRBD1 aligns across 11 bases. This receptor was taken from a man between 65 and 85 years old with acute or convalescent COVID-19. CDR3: CASRYGQGARQPQHF. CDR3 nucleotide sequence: TGTGCCAGCAGGTACGGACAGGGGGCGCGGCAGCCCCAGCATTTT.